The TCR beta chain under discussion was sequenced for a study of glioma-infiltrating T cells. General study findings and limits: Tissue and blood shared very few CDR3 sequences. Above-expected tissue-blood divergence occurred in all gliomas, most in low-grade ones.

Amplification of TCR alpha and beta CDR3 regions from RNA used iRepertoire nested multiplex PCR. One-step reverse transcription and amplification started from approximately 100-400 ng of tissue mRNA or PBMC total RNA. Each CDR3 protein is one row after TCRdb ran MiXCR on the multiplex PCR reads. Of over 90,000 distinct CDR3 sequences in the sample, around 28% were seen once. CDR3 length: 16 residues. Germline V lookup: CDR1 LGHNA, CDR2 YSLEER. J gave up 4 bases and V 0 bases, and 3 bases lay outside the gene matches. This clonotype was detected many times. Antigen specificity is unknown. The chain combines TRBV4-3 with TRBJ2-5; 12 bases are shared with TRBD2. This receptor was taken from a human donor with low-grade glioma or glioblastoma, undergoing nonglioma brain surgery, or in good health (not recorded which). Sequencing was performed on glioma tissue, nonneoplastic brain tissue, or PBMCs (not recorded which). CDR3 in amino acids: CASSQERTSGAETQYF. The CDR3 nucleotides read TGCGCCAGCAGCCAAGAAAGGACTAGCGGGGCAGAGACCCAGTACTTC.